This TCR beta chain was profiled in a study of blood T cell repertoires in COVID-19 (dated by TCRdb to between 2020 and 2021). With respect to the entire study: The collaborator samples originated in the United States, Italy and Spain and spanned the acute and convalescent phases of COVID-19. Sample metadata almost always included a de-identified subject ID, COVID-19 status, age in years and sex. Subjects who had been exposed to COVID-19, were actively infected with it, or had recovered from it provided the deeply sampled blood TCRbeta repertoires that made up the dataset. The repertoires were released in a freely available public database meant as a resource for research on the immune response to SARS-CoV-2. The material from the prospective study consisted of cDNA or gDNA derived from T cells, B-cell-depleted T cells, or PBMCs. Samples came from the ongoing ImmuneRACE study (first 160 participants) plus 1,254 subjects from 6 global collaborators. Where HLA class I and class II types were available, the types were taken from metadata supplied by the sample provider, not from assay-based typing.

Regarding this clone: Its antigen is unknown. No quality values exist for individual bases; no much larger clone is one base distant.

Overall study results and their limits: The quantity of clinical and demographic metadata differed by source and by participant and was supplied without curation.

Participants in the prospective study were aged roughly 18 to 89 years, lived in 24 United States geographic areas, and enrolled through a virtual design. Cohort assignment in the prospective study relied on participant-reported clinical history from a screening survey and a study questionnaire. A participant counted as exposed if, within 2 weeks of entering the study, that participant had been in contact with someone who had a PCR-confirmed or clinician-diagnosed COVID-19 case. Each participant in the prospective study had whole blood, serum and a nasopharyngeal or oropharyngeal swab collected by mobile phlebotomists. Over a roughly 2-month period, participants in the prospective study had the option of providing additional blood draws and questionnaires. Prospective study blood samples were shipped either frozen or at room temperature before DNA extraction. Measured from the cysteine to the phenylalanine, the CDR3 is 12 residues long. The entry retains the CDR3 DNA only, 36 bases that are in frame from base 1. V gives up 6 bases and J gives up 10 bases, and the segment between their germline ends measures 15 bases.

The immunoSEQ Assay, a bias-controlled multiplex PCR, was used to amplify TCRbeta CDR3 regions from genomic DNA. In the authors' own workflow: Within the assay, amplification of reference gene primers was used to estimate how many nucleated cells each sample contained. Sequence reads were collapsed and filtered to measure the absolute abundance of every unique TCRbeta CDR3 rearrangement. Productive Simpson clonality was computed per sample as the square root of Simpson's diversity index over productive rearrangements. What TCRdb holds here is the immuneACCESS table cut down to in-frame rearrangements. Part of the clones is not present; checked against another copy, under half of the missing clones reflect an unresolved V gene, and the others are unexplained. V, J and clone size reflect that table, while D and trimming were determined from the DNA. This sample comprises 350,000 to 500,000 clones, 88% of them detected only once. About 1.5% of the sample is held by the ten biggest clonotypes.

The V and J segments used are TRBV12-3 or TRBV12-4 and TRBJ1-1; the D gene is possibly TRBD1, with 6 bases matching. Sequenced sample: PBMCs or T cells enriched from blood (not recorded which). The TCR sequence derives from a young woman who had been exposed to COVID-19. The nucleotide sequence is TGTGCCAGCAGCCCAGGGGAATCGAGAGCTTTCTTT. The resulting protein is CASSPGESRAFF.